These 8 T cell receptor beta chains originate from one sample sequenced in a study of shared clonotypes between healthy human individuals. The assay was immunoSEQ multiplex PCR, and TCRdb's table has in-frame clones only and misses some. The sample holds hundreds of thousands of clones, around two thirds seen once. The sequencing sample was made of memory CD4+ T cells sorted from blood. The sample's subset: CD45RA-negative fraction. All receptors come from a woman in her twenties or thirties in good health.

The table lists this clone with a count of one. V and J are TRBV28 and TRBJ1-2; D may be TRBD1 (6 bases). Per the germline V gene, CDR1 is MDHEN and CDR2 is SYDVKM. V was trimmed by 7 bases and J by 4 bases, leaving 16 bases between them. The CDR3 has 14 amino acids. The CDR3 DNA follows: TGTGCCAGCAACTGGAACGGGGGGCCCTATGGCTACACCTTC. Protein product: CASNWNGGPYGYTF.

Details on this clone: Distinct nucleotide sequences in the sample also encode this CDR3. The chain is built from TRBV28 and TRBJ1-1; 9 bases align to TRBD1. CDR3 length equals 13 residues. Per the germline V gene, CDR1 is MDHEN and CDR2 is SYDVKM. V lost 2 bases, J lost 5 bases, and 0 bases stayed unmatched. CDR3 nucleotide sequence: TGTGCCAGCAGTTTAGACAGGGGGACTGAAGCTTTCTTT. Its protein is CASSLDRGTEAFF.

This clone was observed once. The gene calls are TRBV6-1 and TRBJ2-5; the D call may be TRBD1 or TRBD2 (5 bases each). The end of the DNA aligns better with TRBJ2-7, so the J call may be wrong. Germline V gene data show CDR1 as MNHNS and CDR2 as SASEGT. The CDR3 contains 11 residues. Here the CDR3 reads CASRRGDEQYF. The CDR3 nucleotides are TGTGCCAGCAGGAGGGGCGACGAGCAGTACTTC.

CDR3 protein: CASSGTSGTEQYF. The DNA of the CDR3 is TGTGCCAGCAGTGGAACTAGCGGGACAGAGCAGTACTTC. This chain links TRBV6-1 with TRBJ2-7; 10 bases are a match to TRBD2. Germline loops: CDR1 MNHNS, CDR2 SASEGT. Unmatched junction bases numbered 4, after V lost 4 bases and J lost 7 bases. This CDR3 has 13 residues.

In this sample, this clone turned up once. V and J are TRBV5-1 and TRBJ2-1, with D unclear. V lost 3 bases and J lost 7, with 29 bases in between. Germline V gene sequence: CDR1 SGHRS, CDR2 YFSETQ. This CDR3 contains 19 residues. The CDR3 spells CASSSPSYLAITLENEQFF. The CDR3, as DNA: TGCGCCAGCAGCTCCCCCTCTTACTTAGCTATTACTTTAGAGAATGAGCAGTTCTTC.

This clone was observed once. V is TRBV28 and J is TRBJ2-7, with 12 bases lining up with TRBD2. Germline CDR1 MDHEN, CDR2 SYDVKM. J was trimmed by 3 bases and V by 2 bases; bases with no gene match: 2. The CDR3 consists of 15 residues. The CDR3 nucleotides are TGTGCCAGCAGTTTACAGACTAGCGGGAGCTACGAGCAGTACTTC. Translated: CASSLQTSGSYEQYF.

V is TRBV7-6 and J is TRBJ2-7; D possibly corresponds to TRBD1 (6 bases). Per germline, CDR1 SGHVS and CDR2 FNYEAQ. The germline V and J ends were trimmed by 2 bases and 7 bases, with 18 bases remaining between them. This CDR3 has 15 residues. The CDR3 nucleotides are TGTGCCAGCAGCTTAAGTACCAGGGGCAAGAGGGAGCAGTACTTC. Its protein is CASSLSTRGKREQYF.

This clone occurred once. DNA for the CDR3: TGTGCCAGTAGTATAGTTTCGGACAAGGACGGTTCCTACGAGCAGTACTTC. It specifies CASSIVSDKDGSYEQYF. V gene TRBV19 combines with J gene TRBJ2-7, with D perhaps matching TRBD1 (5 bases). Trimming cost V 1 base and J 1 base, with 17 bases left between them. Germline assignment: CDR1 LNHDA and CDR2 SQIVND (reference sequence). CDR3 length: 17 residues.